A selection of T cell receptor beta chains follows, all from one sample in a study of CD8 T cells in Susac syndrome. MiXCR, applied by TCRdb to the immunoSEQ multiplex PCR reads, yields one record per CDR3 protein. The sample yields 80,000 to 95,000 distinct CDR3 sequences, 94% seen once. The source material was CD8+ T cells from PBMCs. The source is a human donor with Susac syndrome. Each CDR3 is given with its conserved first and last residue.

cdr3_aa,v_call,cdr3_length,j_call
CASSLSQGTQETQYF,TRBV5-1,15,TRBJ2-5
CASSQDPPNSNQPQHF,TRBV3-1,16,TRBJ1-5
CASSFTDGYTF,TRBV28,11,TRBJ1-2
CAWSQGRDTQYF,TRBV30,12,TRBJ2-3
CASSQLGKPYEQYF,TRBV3-1,14,TRBJ2-7
CASSFGGGGYTF,TRBV7-9,12,TRBJ1-2
CASSVDRNTEAFF,TRBV9,13,TRBJ1-1
CASSTDYWETQYF,TRBV19,13,TRBJ2-5
CAWSVSGESYEQYF,TRBV30,14,TRBJ2-7
CASSSTSPPRVEQFF,TRBV7-9,15,TRBJ2-1
CASSDHESGGSETQYF,TRBV7-2,16,TRBJ2-5
CSVGQGGSTEAFF,TRBV29-1,13,TRBJ1-1
CASSPDRFYEQYF,TRBV13,13,TRBJ2-7
CASILGGEAFF,TRBV5-1,11,TRBJ1-1
CATSSTTEGQRIYNEQFF,TRBV15,18,TRBJ2-1
CSGKQASYNEQFF,TRBV20-1,13,TRBJ2-1
CASSPDWLNTEAFF,TRBV7-9,14,TRBJ1-1
CASSSGTAYSNQPQHF,TRBV4-2,16,TRBJ1-5
CASSPGGTGTNEQYF,TRBV5-6,15,TRBJ2-7
CASSQEEDYSYEQYF,TRBV4-2,15,TRBJ2-7
CASSIFQGSAYEQYF,TRBV19,15,TRBJ2-7
CAPRVEQYF,TRBV6-5,9,TRBJ2-7
CASSLPFTDTQYF,TRBV7-8,13,TRBJ2-3
CASSKRETYEQYF,TRBV6-5,13,TRBJ2-7
CASSRTSGGLSSYEQYF,TRBV12-3/TRBV12-4,17,TRBJ2-7
CASKTGAGKEADTQYF,TRBV7-3,16,TRBJ2-3
CASTQLGGTGELFF,TRBV3-1,14,TRBJ2-2
CAWRQESSYEQYF,TRBV30,13,TRBJ2-7
CASTLGWREQETQYF,TRBV7-9,15,TRBJ2-5
CASSLGGAHHEQYF,TRBV27,14,TRBJ2-7
CASSFALGGSNQPQHF,TRBV7-8,16,TRBJ1-5
CASSARTGGQETQYF,TRBV13,15,TRBJ2-5
CASSLERTEQFF,TRBV7-9,12,TRBJ2-1
CASSQDQGGGNEQFF,TRBV4-2,15,TRBJ2-1
CASSSGRYEQYF,TRBV5-6,12,TRBJ2-7
CASRLNQGNQPQHF,TRBV27,14,TRBJ1-5
CACGLAGGSEQFF,TRBV30,13,TRBJ2-1
CAWSGTTNTEAFF,TRBV30,13,TRBJ1-1
CASSFSQGPSYEQYF,TRBV5-6,15,TRBJ2-7
CASSPGTGIREQYF,TRBV6-5,14,TRBJ2-7
CSAREAGGLSYNEQFF,TRBV20-1,16,TRBJ2-1
CASSSGESVEQYF,TRBV6-5,13,TRBJ2-7
CASSDREETQYF,TRBV9,12,TRBJ2-5
CASSQFPSGGYQETQYF,TRBV4-2,17,TRBJ2-5
CASSDTGYGELFF,TRBV9,13,TRBJ2-2
CASSSRTGGGYTF,TRBV5-6,13,TRBJ1-2
CASSQDYLGRNEKLFF,TRBV4-3,16,TRBJ1-4
CATSPTGGRTGELFF,TRBV15,15,TRBJ2-2
CASSFEQGKTQYF,TRBV11-2,13,TRBJ2-5
CASSLADTRSNQPQHF,TRBV7-9,16,TRBJ1-5
CASSPGDSKETQYF,TRBV19,14,TRBJ2-5